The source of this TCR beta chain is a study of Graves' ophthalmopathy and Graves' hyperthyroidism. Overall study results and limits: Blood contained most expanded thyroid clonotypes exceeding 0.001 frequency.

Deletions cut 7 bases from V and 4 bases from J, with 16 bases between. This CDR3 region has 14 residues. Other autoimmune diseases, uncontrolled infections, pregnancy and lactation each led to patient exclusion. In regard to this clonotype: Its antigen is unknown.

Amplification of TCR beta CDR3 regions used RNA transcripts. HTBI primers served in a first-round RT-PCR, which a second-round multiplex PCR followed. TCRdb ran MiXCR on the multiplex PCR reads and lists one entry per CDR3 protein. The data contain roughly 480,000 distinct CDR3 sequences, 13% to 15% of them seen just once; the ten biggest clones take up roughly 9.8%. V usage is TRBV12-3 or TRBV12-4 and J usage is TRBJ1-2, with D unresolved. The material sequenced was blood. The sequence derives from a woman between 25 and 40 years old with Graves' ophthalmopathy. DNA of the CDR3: TGTGCCAGCAACCAATATACATCAGGCTATGGCTACACCTTC. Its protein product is CASNQYTSGYGYTF.